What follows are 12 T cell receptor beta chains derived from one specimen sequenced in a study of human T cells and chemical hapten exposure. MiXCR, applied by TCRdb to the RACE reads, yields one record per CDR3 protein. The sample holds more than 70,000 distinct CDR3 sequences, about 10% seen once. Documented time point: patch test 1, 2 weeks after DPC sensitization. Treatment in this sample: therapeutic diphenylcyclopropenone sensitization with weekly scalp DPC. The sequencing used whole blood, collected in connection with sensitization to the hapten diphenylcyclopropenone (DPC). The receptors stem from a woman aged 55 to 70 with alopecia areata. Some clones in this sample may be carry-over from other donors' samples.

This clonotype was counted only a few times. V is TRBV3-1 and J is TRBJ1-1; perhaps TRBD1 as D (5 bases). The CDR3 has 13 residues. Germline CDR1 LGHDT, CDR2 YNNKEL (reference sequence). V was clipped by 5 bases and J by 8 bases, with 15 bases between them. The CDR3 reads CASSTRSDSEAFF. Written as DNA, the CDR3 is TGTGCCAGCAGCACCCGTTCCGACAGCGAAGCTTTCTTT.

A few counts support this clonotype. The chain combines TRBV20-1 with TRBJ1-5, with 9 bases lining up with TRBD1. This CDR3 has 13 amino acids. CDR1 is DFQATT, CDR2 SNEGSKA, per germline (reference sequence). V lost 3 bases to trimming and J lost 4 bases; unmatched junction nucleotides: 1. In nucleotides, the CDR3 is TGCAGTGCTAGTGGACAGGGGAATCAGCCCCAGCATTTT. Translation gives CSASGQGNQPQHF.

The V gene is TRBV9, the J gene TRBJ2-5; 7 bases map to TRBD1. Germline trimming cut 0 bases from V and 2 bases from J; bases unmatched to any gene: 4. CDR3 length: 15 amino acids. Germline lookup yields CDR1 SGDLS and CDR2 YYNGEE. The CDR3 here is CASSVGGQIQETQYF. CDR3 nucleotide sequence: TGTGCCAGCAGCGTAGGGGGACAGATACAAGAGACCCAGTACTTC.

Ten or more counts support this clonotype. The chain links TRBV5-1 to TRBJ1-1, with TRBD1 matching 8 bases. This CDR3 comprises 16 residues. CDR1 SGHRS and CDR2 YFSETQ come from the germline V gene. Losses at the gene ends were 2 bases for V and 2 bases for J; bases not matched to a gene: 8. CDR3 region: CASSFYLGQVNTEAFF. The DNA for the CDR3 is TGCGCCAGCAGCTTCTACCTGGGACAGGTCAACACTGAAGCTTTCTTT.

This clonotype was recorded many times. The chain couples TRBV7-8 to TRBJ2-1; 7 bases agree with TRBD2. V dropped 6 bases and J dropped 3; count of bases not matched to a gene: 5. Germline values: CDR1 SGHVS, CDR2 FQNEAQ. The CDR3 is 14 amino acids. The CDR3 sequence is CASSRTSVYNEQFF. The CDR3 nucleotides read TGTGCCAGCAGTCGTACTAGCGTCTACAATGAGCAGTTCTTC.

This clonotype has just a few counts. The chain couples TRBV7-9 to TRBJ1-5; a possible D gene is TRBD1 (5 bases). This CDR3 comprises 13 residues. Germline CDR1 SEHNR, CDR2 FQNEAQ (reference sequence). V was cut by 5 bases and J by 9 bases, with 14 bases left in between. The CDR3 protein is CASSDPQGRPQHF. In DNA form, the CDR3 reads TGTGCCAGCAGCGATCCTCAGGGTCGGCCCCAGCATTTT.

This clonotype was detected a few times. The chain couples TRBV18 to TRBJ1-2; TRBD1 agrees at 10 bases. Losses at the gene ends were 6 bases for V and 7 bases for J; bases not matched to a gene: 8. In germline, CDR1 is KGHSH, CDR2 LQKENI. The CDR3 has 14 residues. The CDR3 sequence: CASSPGQGLSGYTF. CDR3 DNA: TGTGCCAGCTCCCCGGGACAGGGGCTTTCTGGCTACACCTTC.

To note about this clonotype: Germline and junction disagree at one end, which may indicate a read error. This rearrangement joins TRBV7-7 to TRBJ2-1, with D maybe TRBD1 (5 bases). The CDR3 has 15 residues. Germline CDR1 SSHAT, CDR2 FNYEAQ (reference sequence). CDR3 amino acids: CASSLGAARYNEQFF. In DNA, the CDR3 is TGTGCTAGCAGCTTAGGGGCAGCCAGATACAATGAGCAGTTCTTC.

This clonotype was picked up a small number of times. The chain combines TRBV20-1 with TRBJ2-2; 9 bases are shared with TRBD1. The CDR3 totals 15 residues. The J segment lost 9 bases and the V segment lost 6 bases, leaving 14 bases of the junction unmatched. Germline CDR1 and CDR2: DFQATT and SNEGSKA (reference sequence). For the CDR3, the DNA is TGCAGTGCCCCGCAAGACAGGGGGTTTGGGAGGGAGCTGTTTTTT. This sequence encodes CSAPQDRGFGRELFF.

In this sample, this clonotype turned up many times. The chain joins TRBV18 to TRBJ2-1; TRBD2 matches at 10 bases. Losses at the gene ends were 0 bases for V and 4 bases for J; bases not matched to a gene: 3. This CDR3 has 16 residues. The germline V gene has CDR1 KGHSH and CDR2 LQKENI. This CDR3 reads CASSPPSSGGYNEQFF. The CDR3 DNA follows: TGTGCCAGCTCACCACCGAGTAGCGGGGGGTACAATGAGCAGTTCTTC.

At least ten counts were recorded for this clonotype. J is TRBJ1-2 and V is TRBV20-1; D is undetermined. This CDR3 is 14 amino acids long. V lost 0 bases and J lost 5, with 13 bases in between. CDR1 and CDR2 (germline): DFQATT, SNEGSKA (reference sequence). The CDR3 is CSARDLAGWYGYTF. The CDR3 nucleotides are TGCAGTGCTAGAGATCTTGCGGGGTGGTATGGCTACACCTTC.

CDR3 protein: CASSLGQSNYGYTF. CDR3 bases: TGTGCCAGCAGCTTAGGGCAGTCTAACTATGGCTACACCTTC. The chain recombines TRBV7-9 with TRBJ1-2; D remains ambiguous. Trimming pared 1 base from V and 0 bases from J, leaving 6 bases between. This CDR3 spans 14 amino acids. CDR1 is SEHNR and CDR2 is FQNEAQ in the germline V gene (reference sequence).